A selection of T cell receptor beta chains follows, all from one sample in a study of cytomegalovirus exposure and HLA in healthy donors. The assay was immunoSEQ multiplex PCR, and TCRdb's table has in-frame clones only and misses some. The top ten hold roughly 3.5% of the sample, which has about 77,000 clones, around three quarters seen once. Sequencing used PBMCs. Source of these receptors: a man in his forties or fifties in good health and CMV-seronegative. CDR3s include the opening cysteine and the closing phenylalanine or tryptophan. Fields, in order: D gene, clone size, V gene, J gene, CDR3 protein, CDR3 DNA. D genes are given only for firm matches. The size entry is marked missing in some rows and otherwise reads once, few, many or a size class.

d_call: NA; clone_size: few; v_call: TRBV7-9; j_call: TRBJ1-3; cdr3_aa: CASSPTGSPGNTIYF; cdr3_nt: TGTGCCAGCAGCCCTACAGGGTCCCCTGGAAACACCATATATTTT
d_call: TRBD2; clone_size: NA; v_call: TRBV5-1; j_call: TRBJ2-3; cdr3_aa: CASSLGLASDTQYF; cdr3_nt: TGCGCCAGCAGCTTGGGACTAGCTTCAGATACGCAGTATTTT
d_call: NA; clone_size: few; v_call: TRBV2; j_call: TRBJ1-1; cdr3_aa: CASSESELNTEAFF; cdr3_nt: TGTGCCAGCAGTGAAAGCGAGTTGAACACTGAAGCTTTCTTT
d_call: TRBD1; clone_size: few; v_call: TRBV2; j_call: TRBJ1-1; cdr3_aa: CASSEGQGAPRAFF; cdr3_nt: TGTGCCAGCAGTGAGGGGCAGGGGGCGCCTCGGGCTTTCTTT
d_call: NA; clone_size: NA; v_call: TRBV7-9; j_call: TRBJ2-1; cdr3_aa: CSSSLVGGEQFF; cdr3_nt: TGTTCCAGCAGCTTAGTAGGGGGTGAGCAGTTCTTC
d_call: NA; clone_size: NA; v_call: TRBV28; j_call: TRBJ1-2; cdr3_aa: CAIALGRFGYTF; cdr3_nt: TGTGCGATCGCACTGGGGCGCTTTGGCTACACCTTC
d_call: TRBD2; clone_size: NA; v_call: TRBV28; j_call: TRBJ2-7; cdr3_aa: CASSFGGGLGYEQYF; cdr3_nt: TGTGCCAGCAGTTTTGGGGGGGGTCTTGGGTACGAGCAGTACTTC
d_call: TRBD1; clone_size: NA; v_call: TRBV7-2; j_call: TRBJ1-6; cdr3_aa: CASSLGGTGWNSPLHF; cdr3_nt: TGTGCCAGCAGCTTAGGAGGGACAGGTTGGAATTCACCCCTCCACTTT
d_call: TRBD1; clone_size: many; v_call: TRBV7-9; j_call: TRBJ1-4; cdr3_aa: CASNGQGSTNEKLFF; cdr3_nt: TGTGCCAGCAACGGACAGGGATCGACTAATGAAAAACTGTTTTTT
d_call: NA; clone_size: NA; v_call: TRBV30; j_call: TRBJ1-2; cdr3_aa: CAWSGASGYTF; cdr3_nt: TGTGCCTGGAGTGGGGCTTCTGGCTACACCTTC
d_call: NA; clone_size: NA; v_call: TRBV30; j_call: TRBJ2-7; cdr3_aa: CAWIRDRPYEQYF; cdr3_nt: TGTGCCTGGATTAGAGACAGGCCCTACGAGCAGTACTTC
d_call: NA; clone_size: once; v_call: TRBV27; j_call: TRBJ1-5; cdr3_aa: CASSGTGYWQPQHF; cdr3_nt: TGTGCCAGCAGCGGCACGGGGTACTGGCAGCCCCAGCATTTT
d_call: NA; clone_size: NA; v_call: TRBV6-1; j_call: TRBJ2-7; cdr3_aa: CASSGTITYEQYF; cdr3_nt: TGTGCCAGCAGTGGGACTATAACCTACGAGCAGTACTTC
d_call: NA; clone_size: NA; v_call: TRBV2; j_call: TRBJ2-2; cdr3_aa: CASSYVPSSTGELFF; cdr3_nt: TGTGCCAGCAGTTATGTCCCCTCGAGTACCGGGGAGCTGTTTTTT
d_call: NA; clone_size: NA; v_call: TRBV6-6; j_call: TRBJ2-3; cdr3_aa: CASSYSTLGTDTQYF; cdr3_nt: TGTGCCAGCAGTTACTCGACTCTCGGCACAGATACGCAGTATTTT
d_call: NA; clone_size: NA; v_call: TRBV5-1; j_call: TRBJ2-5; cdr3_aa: CASSHGDPGGSGTQYF; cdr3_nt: TGCGCCAGCAGCCACGGGGATCCAGGGGGGTCCGGGACCCAGTACTTC
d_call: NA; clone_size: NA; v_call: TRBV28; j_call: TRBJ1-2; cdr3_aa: CASSVRTVSGGYTF; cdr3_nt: TGTGCCAGCAGTGTAAGGACAGTTTCAGGGGGCTACACCTTC
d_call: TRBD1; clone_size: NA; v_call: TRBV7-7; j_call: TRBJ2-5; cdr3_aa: CASSVGQVYETQYF; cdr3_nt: TGTGCTAGCAGCGTGGGACAGGTATACGAGACCCAGTACTTC
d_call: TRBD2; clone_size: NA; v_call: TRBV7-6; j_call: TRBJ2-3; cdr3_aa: CASSPMTSATDTQYF; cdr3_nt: TGTGCCAGCAGCCCGATGACTAGCGCCACAGATACGCAGTATTTT
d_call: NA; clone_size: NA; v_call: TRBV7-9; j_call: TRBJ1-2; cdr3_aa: CASSLLGGNYGYTF; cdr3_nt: TGTGCCAGCAGCTTACTTGGGGGCAACTATGGCTACACCTTC
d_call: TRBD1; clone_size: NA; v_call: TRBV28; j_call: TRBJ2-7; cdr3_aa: CASLDRATYEQYF; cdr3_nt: TGTGCCAGCCTGGACAGGGCCACCTACGAGCAGTACTTC
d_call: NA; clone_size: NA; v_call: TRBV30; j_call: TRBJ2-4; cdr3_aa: CAWSAGGKNIQYF; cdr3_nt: TGTGCCTGGAGTGCAGGGGGGAAAAACATTCAGTACTTC